The sequence of this T cell receptor (beta chain) was determined in a study of T cell clonotyping in hematopoietic cell transplantation (dated by TCRdb to about 2021). Broadly, across the study: A total of approximately 130 blood samples were gathered in the study from fewer than 40 consecutive transplant recipients along with their related donors. Patients were recruited between late 2015 and January 2017 and followed until late 2020 or death.

The full study reports these points: Inverse Simpson Index values from donors and from recipients before transplant predicted broader TCR repertoire diversity after transplant. The sample size was limited and the cells went unsorted, which meant the CD4 and CD8 repertoire contributions could not be told apart. After transplant, TCR diversity in recipients dropped, and pathologically expanded clonotypes increased progressively from day 30 to day 180. Recipient repertoires showed only a small fraction of overlap with donor repertoires, and over 95% appeared de novo at the given depth.

V is pared back by 7 bases and J by 4 bases, with 8 bases lying between the germline termini. From the cysteine through the phenylalanine, the CDR3 covers 11 amino acids. The read is trimmed to its CDR3 DNA, 33 bases read in frame from base 1. CDR1 MNHNS and CDR2 SASEGT are derived from the germline V gene. TCR beta CDR3 regions were amplified from genomic DNA with the immunoSEQ assay, a bias-controlled multiplex PCR using V- and J-specific primers. A second PCR step added a proprietary barcode and Illumina adapter sequences to the CDR3 amplicons. An Illumina MiSeq instrument was used for sequencing of the CDR3 libraries. As for the original processing: Export and quality control were performed with immunoSEQ Analyzer 3.0, and downstream analyses were performed with R Bioconductor and Immunarch. Only productive rearrangements in the normalized downsampled data set went into calculating the repertoire metrics. Pathologically expanded clonotypes were defined as those larger than 5 templates in the normalized cohort. Repertoire diversity was measured with the Inverse Simpson Index. CMV-specificity analyses were carried out on the non-normalized data set to capture all clonotypes. As stored in TCRdb, this immuneACCESS dataset retains in-frame rearrangements with V and J assigned. A fraction of the clones does not appear; measured against another copy, unresolved V genes explain less than half of the discrepancy, and the remainder lacks a known reason. The DNA gave D and trimming, while V, J and clone size come from that table. For this sample there are more than 15,000 clones; more than 60% appear just once. Over 9.5% of the sample goes to the ten largest clones.

Turning to this clone: Its antigen has not been determined. Per-nucleotide qualities are absent, and no much larger clonotype sits a single base away.

Sample time point, as interpreted from the label and publication: 30 days after allo-HCT. Blood from recipients was drawn about 28 days before transplant and again at days 30, 100 and 180 after transplant. Nuclei Lysis Solution was used to extract genomic DNA from fresh or cryopreserved unfractionated peripheral blood mononuclear cells. The specimen was PBMCs, collected 30 days after allogeneic stem cell transplant. This TCR derives from a male patient between 50 and 60 years old who had an allogeneic stem cell transplant from an unrelated donor, so T cells may come from the graft donor. Some clones in this sample may be carry-over from other donors' samples. The receptor chain draws on TRBV6-1 and TRBJ2-7; the D gene identity is not certain. In nucleotide form, the sequence is TGTGCCAGCAACGAATTATACGAGCAGTACTTC. Translated, it reads CASNELYEQYF.